One and the same sample provided the 3 T cell receptor beta chains below, sequenced in a study of radiotherapy plus CTLA-4 blockade in lung cancer. Using immunoSEQ multiplex PCR, the repertoire was profiled, and TCRdb retains in-frame clones only, with some absent. The repertoire includes 60,000 to 75,000 clones, around 69% of them detected once, and more than 15% sits in the top ten. The sequencing here drew on peripheral blood, taken from a patient treated with radiotherapy plus ipilimumab. The receptors originated from a human donor with non-small cell lung cancer whose response to radiotherapy plus ipilimumab could not be evaluated. Some clones in this sample may be carry-over from other donors' samples.

The V gene is TRBV5-6, the J gene TRBJ2-3, with TRBD2 as a possible D gene (5 bases). The CDR3 spans 16 residues. Trimming removed 4 bases from V and 0 bases from J, with 15 bases in between. Germline CDR1 is SGHDT and CDR2 is YYEEEE. The CDR3 nucleotides are TGTGCCAGCAGCCTCCGGACTGGTTCTAGCACAGATACGCAGTATTTT. Its protein is CASSLRTGSSTDTQYF.

V and J are TRBV19 and TRBJ2-7; D perhaps matches TRBD1 (6 bases). Germline V gene data show CDR1 as LNHDA and CDR2 as SQIVND (reference sequence). Trimming took off 7 bases at V and 2 bases at J, with 15 bases between the two ends. The CDR3 extends over 14 amino acids. DNA for the CDR3: TGTGCCAGTATCAGCCGGGACAATCCCTACGAGCAGTACTTC. Encoded protein: CASISRDNPYEQYF.

The CDR3 loop reads CSGKGQGRIQYF. The CDR3 nucleotides are TGCAGCGGAAAGGGACAGGGTCGCATTCAGTACTTC. This chain links TRBV29-1 with TRBJ2-4, with 9 bases matching TRBD1. Germline V CDR1 and CDR2: SQVTM, ANQGSEA. Losses at the gene ends were 7 bases for V and 9 bases for J; bases not matched to a gene: 7. This CDR3 comprises 12 residues.